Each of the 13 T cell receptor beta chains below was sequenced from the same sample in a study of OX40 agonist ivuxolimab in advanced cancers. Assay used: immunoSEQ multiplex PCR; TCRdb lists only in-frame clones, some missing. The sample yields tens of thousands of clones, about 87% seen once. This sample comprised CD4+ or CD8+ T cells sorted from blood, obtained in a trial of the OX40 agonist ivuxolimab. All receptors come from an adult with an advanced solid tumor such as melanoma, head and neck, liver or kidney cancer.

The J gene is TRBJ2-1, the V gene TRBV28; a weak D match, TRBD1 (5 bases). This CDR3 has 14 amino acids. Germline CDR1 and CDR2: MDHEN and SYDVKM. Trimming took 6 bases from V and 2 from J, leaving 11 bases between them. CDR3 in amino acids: CASSMDMTYNEQFF. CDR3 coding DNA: TGTGCCAGCAGCATGGACATGACCTACAATGAGCAGTTCTTC. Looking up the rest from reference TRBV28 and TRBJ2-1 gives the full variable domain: DVKVTQSSRYLVKRTGEKVFLECVQDMDHENMFWYRQDPGLGLRLIYFSYDVKMKEKGDIPEGYSVSREKKERFSLILESASTNQTSMYLCASSMDMTYNEQFFGPGTRLTVL.

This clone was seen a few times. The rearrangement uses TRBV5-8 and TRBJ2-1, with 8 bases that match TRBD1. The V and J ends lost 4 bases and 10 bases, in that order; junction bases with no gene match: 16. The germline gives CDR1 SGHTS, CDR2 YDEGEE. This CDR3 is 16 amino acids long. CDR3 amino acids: CASSTGTGRFSFEQFF. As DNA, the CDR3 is TGTGCCAGCAGCACAGGGACAGGCCGTTTTTCATTCGAGCAGTTCTTC.

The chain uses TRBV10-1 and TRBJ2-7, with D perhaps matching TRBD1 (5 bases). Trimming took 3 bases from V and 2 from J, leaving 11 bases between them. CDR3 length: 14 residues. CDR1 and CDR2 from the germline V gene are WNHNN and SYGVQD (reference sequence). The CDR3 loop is CASSEGVAPYEQYF. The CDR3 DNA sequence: TGCGCCAGCAGTGAAGGGGTCGCTCCCTACGAGCAGTACTTC.

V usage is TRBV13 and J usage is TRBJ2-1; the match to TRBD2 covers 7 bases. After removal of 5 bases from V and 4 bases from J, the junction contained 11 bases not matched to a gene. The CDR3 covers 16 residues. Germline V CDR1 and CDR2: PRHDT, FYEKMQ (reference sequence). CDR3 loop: CASSTGLVGGYNEQFF. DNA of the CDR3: TGTGCCAGCAGCACCGGACTAGTGGGGGGGTACAATGAGCAGTTCTTC.

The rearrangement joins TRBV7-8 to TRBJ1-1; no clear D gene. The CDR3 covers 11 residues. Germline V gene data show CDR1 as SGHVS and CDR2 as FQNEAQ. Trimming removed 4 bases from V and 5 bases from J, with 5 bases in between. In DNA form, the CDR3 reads TGTGCCAGCAGCTCGTTTACTGAAGCTTTCTTT. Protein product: CASSSFTEAFF.

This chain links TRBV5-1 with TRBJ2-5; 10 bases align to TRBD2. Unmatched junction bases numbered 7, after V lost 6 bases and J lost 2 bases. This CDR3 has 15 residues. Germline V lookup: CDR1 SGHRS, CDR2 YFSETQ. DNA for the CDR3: TGCGCCAGCACTGAACTAGCGGGGCGGCAAGAGACCCAGTACTTC. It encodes CASTELAGRQETQYF. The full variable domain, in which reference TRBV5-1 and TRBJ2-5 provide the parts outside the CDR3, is KAGVTQTPRYLIKTRGQQVTLSCSPISGHRSVSWYQQTPGQGLQFLFEYFSETQRNKGNFPGRFSGRQFSNSRSEMNVSTLELGDSALYLCASTELAGRQETQYFGPGTRLLVL.

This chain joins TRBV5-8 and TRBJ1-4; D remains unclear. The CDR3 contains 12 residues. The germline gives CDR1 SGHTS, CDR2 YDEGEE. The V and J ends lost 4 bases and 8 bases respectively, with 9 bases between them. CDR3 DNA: TGTGCCAGCAGCCCTACAACGGAAAAACTGTTTTTT. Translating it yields CASSPTTEKLFF.

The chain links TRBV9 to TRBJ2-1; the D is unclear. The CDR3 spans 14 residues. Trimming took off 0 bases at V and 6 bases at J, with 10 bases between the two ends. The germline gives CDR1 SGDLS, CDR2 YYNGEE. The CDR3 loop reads CASSVVTAPNEQFF. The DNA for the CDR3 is TGTGCCAGCAGCGTAGTCACGGCGCCCAATGAGCAGTTCTTC.

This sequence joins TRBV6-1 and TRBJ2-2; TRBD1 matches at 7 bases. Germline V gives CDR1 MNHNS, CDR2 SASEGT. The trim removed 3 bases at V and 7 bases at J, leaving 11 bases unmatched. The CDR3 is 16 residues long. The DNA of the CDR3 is TGTGCCAGCAGTGATCCGGACAGGCCGGGGAACGGGGAGCTGTTTTTT. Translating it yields CASSDPDRPGNGELFF.

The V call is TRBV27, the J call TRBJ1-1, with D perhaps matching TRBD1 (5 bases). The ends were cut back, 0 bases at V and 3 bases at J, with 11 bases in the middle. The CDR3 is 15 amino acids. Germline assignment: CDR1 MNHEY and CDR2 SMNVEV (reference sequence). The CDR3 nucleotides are TGTGCCAGCAGTTTATCGAACAGGCAACACACTGAAGCTTTCTTT. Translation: CASSLSNRQHTEAFF.

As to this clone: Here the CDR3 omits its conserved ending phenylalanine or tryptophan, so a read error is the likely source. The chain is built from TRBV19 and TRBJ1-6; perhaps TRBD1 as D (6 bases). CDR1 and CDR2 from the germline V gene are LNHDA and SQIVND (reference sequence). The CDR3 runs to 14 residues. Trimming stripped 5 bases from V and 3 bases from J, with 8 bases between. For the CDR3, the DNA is TGTGCCAGTAGTCCGGGACACTATAATTCACCCCTCCACCTT. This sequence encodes CASSPGHYNSPLHL.

The DNA for the CDR3 is TGTGCCAGCAGCCTATCAGACGATGGCTACACCTTC. It encodes CASSLSDDGYTF. The genes are TRBV5-6 and TRBJ1-2; the D is unclear. The V end was cut by 4 bases, the J end by 6 bases, with 10 bases between. The CDR3 consists of 12 residues. Germline assignment: CDR1 SGHDT and CDR2 YYEEEE. Full variable domain (outside the CDR3, taken from reference TRBV5-6 and TRBJ1-2): DAGVTQSPTHLIKTRGQQVTLRCSPKSGHDTVSWYQQALGQGPQFIFQYYEEEERQRGNFPDRFSGHQFPNYSSELNVNALLLGDSALYLCASSLSDDGYTFGSGTRLTVV.

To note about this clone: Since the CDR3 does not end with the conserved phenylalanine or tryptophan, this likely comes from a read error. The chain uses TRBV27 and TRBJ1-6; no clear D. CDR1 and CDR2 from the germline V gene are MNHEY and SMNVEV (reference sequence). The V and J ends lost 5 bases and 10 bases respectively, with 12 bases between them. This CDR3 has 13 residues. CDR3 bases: TGTGCCAGCAGTCCCTGGACGGGATCACCCCTCCACCTT. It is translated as CASSPWTGSPLHL.